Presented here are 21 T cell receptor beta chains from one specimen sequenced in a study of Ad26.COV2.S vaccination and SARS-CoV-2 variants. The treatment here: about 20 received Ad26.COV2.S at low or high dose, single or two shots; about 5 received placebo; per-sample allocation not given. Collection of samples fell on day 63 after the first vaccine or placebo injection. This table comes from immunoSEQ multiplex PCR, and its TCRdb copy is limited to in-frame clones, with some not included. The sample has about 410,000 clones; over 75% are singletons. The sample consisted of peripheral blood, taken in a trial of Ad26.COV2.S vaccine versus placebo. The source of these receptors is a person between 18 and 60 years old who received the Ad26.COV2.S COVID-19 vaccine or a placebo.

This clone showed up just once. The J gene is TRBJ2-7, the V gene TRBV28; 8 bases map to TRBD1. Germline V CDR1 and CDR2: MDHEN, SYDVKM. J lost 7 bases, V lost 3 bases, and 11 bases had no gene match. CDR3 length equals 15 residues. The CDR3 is CASSLMTRGRGEQYF. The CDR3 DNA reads TGTGCCAGCAGTTTGATGACCAGGGGGCGCGGGGAGCAGTACTTC.

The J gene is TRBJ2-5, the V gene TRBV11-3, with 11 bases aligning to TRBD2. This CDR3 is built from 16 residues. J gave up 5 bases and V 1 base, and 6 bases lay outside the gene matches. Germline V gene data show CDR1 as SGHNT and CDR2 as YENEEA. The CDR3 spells CASSLGVAGGYETQYF. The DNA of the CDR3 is TGTGCCAGCAGCTTAGGCGTAGCGGGAGGGTACGAGACCCAGTACTTC.

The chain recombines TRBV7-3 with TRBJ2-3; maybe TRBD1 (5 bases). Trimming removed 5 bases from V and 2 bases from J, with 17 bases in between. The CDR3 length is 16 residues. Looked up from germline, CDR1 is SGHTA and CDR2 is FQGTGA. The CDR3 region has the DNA TGTGCCAGCAGCCTATTGTTCAGGGCCCCCACAGATACGCAGTATTTT. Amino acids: CASSLLFRAPTDTQYF. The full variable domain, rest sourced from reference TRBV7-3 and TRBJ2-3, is GAGVSQTPSNKVTEKGKYVELRCDPISGHTALYWYRQSLGQGPEFLIYFQGTGAADDSGLPNDRFFAVRPEGSVSTLKIQRTERGDSAVYLCASSLLFRAPTDTQYFGPGTRLTVL.

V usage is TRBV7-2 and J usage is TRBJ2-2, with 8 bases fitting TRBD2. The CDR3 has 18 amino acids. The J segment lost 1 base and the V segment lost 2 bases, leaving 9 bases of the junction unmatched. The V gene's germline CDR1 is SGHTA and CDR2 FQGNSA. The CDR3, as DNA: TGTGCCAGCAGCTTAAGTCTAGCGGGTAGGGGGAACACCGGGGAGCTGTTTTTT. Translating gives CASSLSLAGRGNTGELFF.

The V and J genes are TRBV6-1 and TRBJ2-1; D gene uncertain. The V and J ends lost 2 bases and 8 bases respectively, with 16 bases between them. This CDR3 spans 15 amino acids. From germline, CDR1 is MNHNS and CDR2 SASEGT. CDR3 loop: CASSESAAYPDEQFF. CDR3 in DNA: TGTGCCAGCAGTGAAAGTGCAGCATATCCGGATGAGCAGTTCTTC.

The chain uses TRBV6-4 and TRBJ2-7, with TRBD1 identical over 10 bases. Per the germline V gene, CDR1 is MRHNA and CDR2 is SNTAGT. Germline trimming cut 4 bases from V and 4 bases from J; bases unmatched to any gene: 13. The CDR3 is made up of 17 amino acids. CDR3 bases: TGTGCCAGCAGTGTAGGACAGGGGGTATATTTTGTGTACGAGCAGTACTTC. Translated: CASSVGQGVYFVYEQYF.

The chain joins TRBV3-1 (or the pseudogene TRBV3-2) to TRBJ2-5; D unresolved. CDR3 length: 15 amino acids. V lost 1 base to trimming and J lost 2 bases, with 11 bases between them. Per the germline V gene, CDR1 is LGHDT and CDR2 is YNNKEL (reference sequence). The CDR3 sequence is CASSQGWLEQETQYF. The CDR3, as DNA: TGTGCCAGCAGCCAAGGGTGGCTAGAGCAAGAGACCCAGTACTTC.

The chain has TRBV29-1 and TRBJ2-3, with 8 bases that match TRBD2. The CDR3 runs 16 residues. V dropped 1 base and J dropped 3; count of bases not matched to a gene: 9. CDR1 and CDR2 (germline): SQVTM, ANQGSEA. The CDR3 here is CSVEGEREKVTDTQYF. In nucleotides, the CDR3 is TGCAGCGTTGAAGGCGAGCGGGAGAAGGTGACAGATACGCAGTATTTT.

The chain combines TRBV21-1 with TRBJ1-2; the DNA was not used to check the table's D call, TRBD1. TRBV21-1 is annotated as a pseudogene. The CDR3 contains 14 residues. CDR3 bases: TGTGCCAGCAGCAAAGGGGACAGGCAGGATGGCTACACCTTC. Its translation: CASSKGDRQDGYTF.

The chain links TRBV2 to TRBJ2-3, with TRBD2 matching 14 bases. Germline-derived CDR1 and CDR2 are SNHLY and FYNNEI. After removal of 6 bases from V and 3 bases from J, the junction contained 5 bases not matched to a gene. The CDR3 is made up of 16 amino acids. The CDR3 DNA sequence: TGTGCCAGCAGATGGGGGACTAGCGGGAGTACAGATACGCAGTATTTT. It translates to CASRWGTSGSTDTQYF.

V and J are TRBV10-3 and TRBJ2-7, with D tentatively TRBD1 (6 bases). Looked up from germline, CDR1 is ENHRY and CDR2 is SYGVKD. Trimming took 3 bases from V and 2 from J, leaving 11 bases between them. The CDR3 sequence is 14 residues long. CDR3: CAISDGGNPYEQYF. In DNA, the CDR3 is TGTGCCATCAGTGATGGGGGCAACCCCTACGAGCAGTACTTC.

The CDR3 protein is CASSATGIQETQYF. The DNA of the CDR3 is TGTGCCAGCTCAGCGACAGGGATCCAAGAGACCCAGTACTTC. The rearrangement joins TRBV18 to TRBJ2-5, with 7 bases lining up with TRBD1. Germline CDR1 and CDR2: KGHSH and LQKENI. CDR3 size: 14 residues. The V and J ends lost 5 bases and 1 base, in that order; junction bases with no gene match: 4. The complete variable domain, with remaining parts taken from reference TRBV18 and TRBJ2-5, reads NAGVMQNPRHLVRRRGQEARLRCSPMKGHSHVYWYRQLPEEGLKFMVYLQKENIIDESGMPKERFSAEFPKEGPSILRIQQVVRGDSAAYFCASSATGIQETQYFGPGTRLLVL.

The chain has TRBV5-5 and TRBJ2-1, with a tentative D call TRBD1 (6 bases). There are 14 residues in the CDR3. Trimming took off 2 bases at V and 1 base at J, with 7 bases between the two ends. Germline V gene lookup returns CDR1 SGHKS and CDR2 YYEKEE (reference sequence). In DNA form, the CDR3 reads TGTGCCAGCAGCTTAACAGGGTCCTACAATGAGCAGTTCTTC. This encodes CASSLTGSYNEQFF.

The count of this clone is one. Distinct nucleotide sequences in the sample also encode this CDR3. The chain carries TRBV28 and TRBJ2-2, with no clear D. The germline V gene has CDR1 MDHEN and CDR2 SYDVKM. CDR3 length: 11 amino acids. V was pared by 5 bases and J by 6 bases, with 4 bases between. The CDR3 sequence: CASSRSGELFF. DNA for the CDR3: TGTGCCAGCAGTCGGTCCGGGGAGCTGTTTTTT. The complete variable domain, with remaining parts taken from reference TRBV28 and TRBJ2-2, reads DVKVTQSSRYLVKRTGEKVFLECVQDMDHENMFWYRQDPGLGLRLIYFSYDVKMKEKGDIPEGYSVSREKKERFSLILESASTNQTSMYLCASSRSGELFFGEGSRLTVL.

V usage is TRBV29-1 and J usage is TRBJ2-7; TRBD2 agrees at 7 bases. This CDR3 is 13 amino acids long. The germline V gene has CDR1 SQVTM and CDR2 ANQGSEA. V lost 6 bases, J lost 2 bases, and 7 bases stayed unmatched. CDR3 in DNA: TGCAGCGTGAGTGGGGGGGGTCCCTACGAGCAGTACTTC. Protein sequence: CSVSGGGPYEQYF.

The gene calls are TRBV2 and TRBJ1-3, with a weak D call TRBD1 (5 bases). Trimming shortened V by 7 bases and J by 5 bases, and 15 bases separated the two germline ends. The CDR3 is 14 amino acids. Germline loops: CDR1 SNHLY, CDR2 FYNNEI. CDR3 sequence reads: CASKDRGGRNTIYF. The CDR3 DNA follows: TGTGCCAGCAAGGATAGGGGAGGTCGAAACACCATATATTTT.

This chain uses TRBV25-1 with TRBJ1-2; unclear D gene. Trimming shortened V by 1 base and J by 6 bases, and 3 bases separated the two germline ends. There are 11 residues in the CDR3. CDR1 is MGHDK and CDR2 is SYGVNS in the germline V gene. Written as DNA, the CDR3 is TGTGCCAGCAGTGAATTTGATGGCTACACCTTC. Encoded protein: CASSEFDGYTF.

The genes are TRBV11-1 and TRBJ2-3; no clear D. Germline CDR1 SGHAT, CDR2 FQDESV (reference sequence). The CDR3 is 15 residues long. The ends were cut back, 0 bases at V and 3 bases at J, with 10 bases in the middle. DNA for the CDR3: TGTGCCAGCAGCTTAGCTCGAGGTTCAACAGATACGCAGTATTTT. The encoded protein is CASSLARGSTDTQYF.

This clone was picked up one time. The CDR3: CASSLSIVEQYF. CDR3 coding DNA: TGTGCCAGCAGCTTATCAATTGTCGAGCAGTACTTC. The V and J genes are TRBV11-2 and TRBJ2-7; D not resolved. The V end was cut by 2 bases, the J end by 6 bases, with 8 bases between. The CDR3 is 12 amino acids. CDR1 is SGHAT, CDR2 FQNNGV, per germline.

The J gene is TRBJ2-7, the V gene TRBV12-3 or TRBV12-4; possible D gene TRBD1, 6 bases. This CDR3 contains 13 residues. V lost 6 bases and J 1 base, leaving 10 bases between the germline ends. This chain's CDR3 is CASRLQGSYEQYF. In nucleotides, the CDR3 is TGTGCCAGCAGGCTACAGGGTTCCTACGAGCAGTACTTC.

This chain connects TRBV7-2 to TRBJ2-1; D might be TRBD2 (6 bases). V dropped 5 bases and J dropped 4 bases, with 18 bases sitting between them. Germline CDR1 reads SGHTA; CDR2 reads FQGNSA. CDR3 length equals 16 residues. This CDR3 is CASSPPPGLPYNEQFF. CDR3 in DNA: TGTGCCAGCAGCCCCCCCCCAGGACTACCATACAATGAGCAGTTCTTC.